The TCR beta chain under discussion was sequenced for a study of cytomegalovirus exposure and HLA in healthy donors (TCRdb year 2017). Regarding the research as a whole: According to a later analysis, one platform produced both the roughly 130 validation repertoires and the approximately 670 repertoires of the first cohort. The study aimed to test whether signatures of past pathogen exposure could be identified by cataloging public T cell receptors. In addition to the first cohort of several hundred subjects, a separate validation cohort of 120 different subjects was used. To predict cytomegalovirus infection status, the study brought together high-throughput TCR immunosequencing, statistical association of individual TCRs with disease status, and machine learning. General conclusions and limits of the study: In the study, approximately 160 TCR beta chains were listed as associated with cytomegalovirus. The classifier was reported to diagnose cytomegalovirus status with high specificity and sensitivity in both the original and validation cohorts. The validation cohort had no HLA typing available for a later analysis, so co-occurrence within that cohort was assessed over all 130 or so repertoires. In vitro tests confirmed that a few of the cytomegalovirus-associated TCR beta chains recognize cytomegalovirus antigens. Of the cluster scores, around 95% were above 0 in a later analysis, which found that TCRs clustered in the first cohort also tended to co-occur in the 120 validation repertoires. While some public TCRs were present in many individuals, most TCR sequences turned up only very rarely across donors. The authors suggested that the approach could potentially be extended to other disease states and immunological phenotypes.

Receptor amplification or capture employed the immunoSEQ multiplex PCR assay. The study's processing was this. A statistical classification framework was developed to diagnose cytomegalovirus status using the catalog of TCR beta chain sequences. Drawn from immuneACCESS, this table holds only the in-frame rearrangements with V and J called that TCRdb kept. Clones are partly lost; checked studies trace under half to an unresolved V gene and leave the rest unexplained. V, J and clone size derive from that table, while D and trimming were established from the DNA sequence. The sample table records 150,000 to 200,000 clones; about 84% of these occur just once. Roughly 1.5% of the sample goes to the ten largest clones. Worth noting for this clone: There is no known antigen for this receptor. Per-base quality was not reported, and no clone a single base away is much larger than it.

The donors were included in the validation cohort of some 110 subjects, a group kept apart from the roughly 700-subject first cohort. V and J lose 3 bases and 5 bases, and a span of 25 bases separates them. From the cysteine through the phenylalanine, the CDR3 covers 18 amino acids. Only the CDR3 DNA is retained, 54 bases long and in frame from the first base. Per the germline V gene, LGHNA is the CDR1 and YNFKEQ is the CDR2. This sequence was found in a woman aged 18-35 years in good health and CMV-seronegative. Source material: PBMCs. The chain links TRBV4-2 with TRBJ2-5; the D gene is perhaps TRBD1, from 6 matching bases. The CDR3 has the sequence CASSHFLIEGTQEETQYF. The nucleotides read TGTGCCAGCAGCCATTTTCTGATCGAGGGGACACAGGAGGAGACCCAGTACTTC.